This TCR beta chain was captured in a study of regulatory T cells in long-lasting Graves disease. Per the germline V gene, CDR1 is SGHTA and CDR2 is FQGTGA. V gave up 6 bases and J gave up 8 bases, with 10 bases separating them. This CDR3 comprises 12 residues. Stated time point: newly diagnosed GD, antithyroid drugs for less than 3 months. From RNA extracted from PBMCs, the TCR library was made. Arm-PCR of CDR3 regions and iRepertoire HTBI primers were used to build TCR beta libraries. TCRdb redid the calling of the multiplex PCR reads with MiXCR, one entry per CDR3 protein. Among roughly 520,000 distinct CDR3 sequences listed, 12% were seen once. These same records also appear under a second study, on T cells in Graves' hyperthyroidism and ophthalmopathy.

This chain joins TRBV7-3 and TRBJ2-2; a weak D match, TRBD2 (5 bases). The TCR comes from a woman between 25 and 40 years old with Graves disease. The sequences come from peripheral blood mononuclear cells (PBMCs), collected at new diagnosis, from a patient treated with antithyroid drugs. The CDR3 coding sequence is TGTGCCAGCAGTAGCCGGGGAGGGGAGCTGTTTTTT. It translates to CASSSRGGELFF.